A single sample is the source of the 25 T cell receptor beta chains below, sequenced in a study of cytomegalovirus exposure and HLA in healthy donors. The PCR ran on 60 Vbeta and 13 Jbeta primers. Profiling relied on immunoSEQ multiplex PCR, and the TCRdb table lists in-frame clones only, not all of them. The sample lists under 110,000 clones; around 85% were seen once. The sequencing input was PBMCs. These receptors originate from a man aged 25 to 40 in good health and CMV-seronegative.

The DNA of the CDR3 is TGTGCCAGTAGTAAGTGGGCTAGCCCCAACACCGGGGAGCTGTTTTTT. Translating it yields CASSKWASPNTGELFF. This chain connects TRBV19 to TRBJ2-2, with a possible D match to TRBD2 (5 bases). The V and J ends lost 4 bases and 2 bases respectively, with 14 bases between them. Germline V gene sequence: CDR1 LNHDA, CDR2 SQIVND (reference sequence). The CDR3 covers 16 residues.

This chain uses TRBV5-4 with TRBJ2-7; 10 bases line up with TRBD1. Germline assignment: CDR1 SGHNT and CDR2 YYREEE (reference sequence). V trimming: 3 bases; J trimming: 3 bases; junction bases outside the gene matches: 3. CDR3 size: 14 residues. In DNA form, the CDR3 reads TGTGCCAGCAGCTGGACAGGGGGTGGCTACGAGCAGTACTTC. Encoded protein: CASSWTGGGYEQYF.

The genes are TRBV11-3 and TRBJ2-2; D might be TRBD2 (5 bases). V gave up 1 base and J gave up 1 base, with 10 bases separating them. Germline V gene sequence: CDR1 SGHNT, CDR2 YENEEA. The CDR3 is 16 amino acids. CDR3 loop: CASSLVLSENTGELFF. CDR3 nucleotides: TGTGCCAGCAGCTTAGTTCTTAGCGAGAACACCGGGGAGCTGTTTTTT.

The CDR3 region is CASSPQRPPVWSQPQHF. For the CDR3, the DNA is TGTGCCAGCAGCCCCCAAAGGCCACCTGTCTGGAGTCAGCCCCAGCATTTT. This sequence joins TRBV28 and TRBJ1-5; D is unclear. The V end lost 6 bases, the J end lost 6 bases, and 24 bases lay between the germline ends. CDR1 MDHEN and CDR2 SYDVKM come from the germline V gene. This CDR3 is 17 amino acids long.

This chain uses TRBV19 with TRBJ1-5; the D gene is possibly TRBD1 (5 bases). The CDR3 runs to 17 residues. The germline gives CDR1 LNHDA, CDR2 SQIVND (reference sequence). V was clipped by 4 bases and J by 4 bases, with 20 bases between them. DNA for the CDR3: TGTGCCAGTAGTAGGGGGGGAGTCAAGGTTTCTAATCAGCCCCAGCATTTT. It specifies CASSRGGVKVSNQPQHF.

The chain joins TRBV11-1 to TRBJ2-1, with 7 bases that match TRBD2. CDR1 and CDR2 from the germline V gene are SGHAT and FQDESV (reference sequence). The CDR3 is 15 amino acids. With V trimmed by 0 bases and J by 9 bases, 8 bases remained unmatched. CDR3 residues: CASSLAGGPLGEQFF. DNA for the CDR3: TGTGCCAGCAGCTTAGCGGGAGGGCCCCTGGGTGAGCAGTTCTTC.

This clone was picked up one time. This chain connects TRBV21-1 to TRBJ1-5; the table names TRBD1, a call not compared with the DNA. TRBV21-1 is shown as a pseudogene. This CDR3 spans 16 amino acids. In DNA, the CDR3 is TGTGCCAGCAGCAAAGGGGCAGGGGGAGCCAATCAGCCCCAGCATTTT. Translation: CASSKGAGGANQPQHF.

V and J are TRBV9 and TRBJ2-4; the match to TRBD2 covers 15 bases. This CDR3 spans 15 amino acids. Germline V gives CDR1 SGDLS, CDR2 YYNGEE. Trimming took 2 bases from V and 7 from J; bases not matched to a gene: 1. CDR3 DNA sequence: TGTGCCAGCAGCGTGGGACTAGCGGGAGGCAACATTCAGTACTTC. As protein: CASSVGLAGGNIQYF.

The gene calls are TRBV4-2 and TRBJ1-6, with D unclear. With 3 bases removed from V and 7 bases from J, the gap between germline ends came to 19 bases. Germline CDR1 LGHNA, CDR2 YNFKEQ. This CDR3 region has 17 residues. The chain's CDR3 is CASSQESLTTENSPLHF. Written as DNA, the CDR3 is TGTGCCAGCAGCCAGGAGTCCCTCACCACGGAAAATTCACCCCTCCACTTT.

The chain couples TRBV6-1 to TRBJ1-1, with 7 bases that match TRBD1. J was trimmed by 1 base and V by 6 bases; bases with no gene match: 5. CDR1 and CDR2 (germline): MNHNS, SASEGT. The CDR3 spans 14 residues. CDR3 sequence reads: CASRTGATNTEAFF. The CDR3 coding sequence is TGTGCCAGCAGAACAGGGGCTACGAACACTGAAGCTTTCTTT.

The gene calls are TRBV6-1 and TRBJ2-2; a weak D match, TRBD1 (5 bases). This CDR3 is 14 amino acids long. With 7 bases removed from V and 5 bases from J, the gap between germline ends came to 14 bases. Germline CDR1 is MNHNS and CDR2 is SASEGT. The CDR3 protein is CASIKGASTGELFF. In DNA, the CDR3 is TGTGCCAGCATCAAAGGGGCGAGTACCGGGGAGCTGTTTTTT.

This clone was seen a few times. This chain joins TRBV29-1 and TRBJ1-1; D not resolved. Trimming pared 0 bases from V and 11 bases from J, leaving 13 bases between. Germline-derived CDR1 and CDR2 are SQVTM and ANQGSEA. The CDR3 length is 12 residues. CDR3 loop: CSVEDGEGGAFF. CDR3 bases: TGCAGCGTTGAAGATGGGGAGGGTGGCGCTTTCTTT. Full variable domain (rest looked up from reference TRBV29-1 and TRBJ1-1): SAVISQKPSRDICQRGTSLTIQCQVDSQVTMMFWYRQQPGQSLTLIATANQGSEATYESGFVIDKFPISRPNLTFSTLTVSNMSPEDSSIYLCSVEDGEGGAFFGQGTRLTVV.

The chain links TRBV5-1 to TRBJ2-5; 10 bases map to TRBD2. The CDR3 is 17 amino acids. V trimming: 4 bases; J trimming: 4 bases; junction bases outside the gene matches: 13. From germline, CDR1 is SGHRS and CDR2 YFSETQ. Here the CDR3 reads CASSLSGSGRAPETQYF. CDR3 nucleotides: TGCGCCAGCAGCCTCTCGGGCAGCGGGAGGGCCCCAGAGACCCAGTACTTC. Supplemented by reference TRBV5-1 and TRBJ2-5, the full variable domain reads KAGVTQTPRYLIKTRGQQVTLSCSPISGHRSVSWYQQTPGQGLQFLFEYFSETQRNKGNFPGRFSGRQFSNSRSEMNVSTLELGDSALYLCASSLSGSGRAPETQYFGPGTRLLVL.

As concerns this clone: At one of its ends the junction is not consistent with the germline gene, which may arise from a read error. The rearrangement joins TRBV7-7 to TRBJ2-5, with 9 nucleotides matching TRBD1. There are 16 residues in the CDR3. CDR1 and CDR2 from the germline V gene are SSHAT and FNYEAQ (reference sequence). CDR3 DNA: TGTGCTAGCAGCCAGAAGTACAGGGGGCATTCAGAGACCCAGTACTTC. It yields the protein CASSQKYRGHSETQYF.

The chain combines TRBV2 with TRBJ1-1, with unresolved D. Germline loops: CDR1 SNHLY, CDR2 FYNNEI. The CDR3 spans 13 residues. Trimming removed 1 base at V and 1 base at J, with 4 bases between. The CDR3: CASSEGGNTEAFF. The CDR3 coding sequence is TGTGCCAGCAGTGAAGGCGGGAACACTGAAGCTTTCTTT.

The V gene is TRBV7-9, the J gene TRBJ1-3; D is unresolved. Looked up from germline, CDR1 is SEHNR and CDR2 is FQNEAQ (reference sequence). CDR3 length equals 16 residues. Trimming took 5 bases from V and 0 from J, leaving 14 bases between them. As DNA, the CDR3 is TGTGCCAGCAGCACCGCGGCAGCTATCTCTGGAAACACCATATATTTT. It yields the protein CASSTAAAISGNTIYF.

This clone was counted only a few times. V usage is TRBV7-9 and J usage is TRBJ1-1; D is perhaps TRBD1 (5 bases). The CDR3 sequence is 15 residues long. Germline CDR1 is SEHNR and CDR2 is FQNEAQ (reference sequence). V shed 0 bases and J shed 5 bases, with 13 bases lying between them. The CDR3 coding sequence is TGTGCCAGCAGCTTAGCGCTAACAGGTGGGACTGAAGCTTTCTTT. This encodes CASSLALTGGTEAFF.

The rearrangement joins TRBV28 to TRBJ1-1; unclear D gene. CDR3 length: 14 amino acids. The germline V gene encodes CDR1 MDHEN and CDR2 SYDVKM. Trimming removed 8 bases at V and 5 bases at J, with 18 bases between. CDR3 amino acids: CASRMGGSTTEAFF. The DNA for the CDR3 is TGTGCCAGCCGAATGGGAGGGTCAACAACTGAAGCTTTCTTT.

V and J are TRBV19 and TRBJ2-2; a possible D gene is TRBD2 (6 bases). The CDR3 contains 15 residues. The germline V and J ends were trimmed by 5 bases and 0 bases, with 10 bases remaining between them. The germline V gene encodes CDR1 LNHDA and CDR2 SQIVND (reference sequence). CDR3 coding DNA: TGTGCCAGTAGTGTGAGCGGGTCGAACACCGGGGAGCTGTTTTTT. Protein product: CASSVSGSNTGELFF. The full variable domain, in which reference TRBV19 and TRBJ2-2 provide the parts outside the CDR3, is DGGITQSPKYLFRKEGQNVTLSCEQNLNHDAMYWYRQDPGQGLRLIYYSQIVNDFQKGDIAEGYSVSREKKESFPLTVTSAQKNPTAFYLCASSVSGSNTGELFFGEGSRLTVL.

This chain joins TRBV27 and TRBJ2-7, with D tentatively TRBD1 (5 bases). Trimming took off 7 bases at V and 3 bases at J, with 10 bases between the two ends. Germline V lookup: CDR1 MNHEY, CDR2 SMNVEV (reference sequence). The CDR3 totals 12 residues. The CDR3 sequence is CASKGRNYEQYF. The CDR3 DNA reads TGTGCCAGCAAGGGGCGGAACTACGAGCAGTACTTC.

CDR3: CASSRSGPAGSYEQYF. DNA of the CDR3: TGTGCCAGCAGTAGATCCGGCCCGGCAGGCTCCTACGAGCAGTACTTC. The chain couples TRBV27 to TRBJ2-7; no reliable D call. The V gene lost 5 bases and the J gene lost 0 bases, with 17 bases spanning the gap. The length of the CDR3 is 16 residues. CDR1 is MNHEY, CDR2 SMNVEV, per germline (reference sequence).

The chain uses TRBV6-5 and TRBJ2-7, with a tentative D call TRBD1 (5 bases). CDR1 is MNHEY, CDR2 SVGAGI, per germline. The CDR3 is made up of 15 amino acids. Trimming cost V 1 base and J 1 base, with 11 bases left between them. CDR3 loop: CASSYLAGISYEQYF. The DNA of the CDR3 is TGTGCCAGCAGTTACTTGGCAGGGATATCCTACGAGCAGTACTTC.

J is TRBJ1-6 and V is TRBV6-5; D gene unclear. The CDR3 sequence is 14 residues long. Trimming stripped 3 bases from V and 7 bases from J, with 10 bases between. Germline V gives CDR1 MNHEY, CDR2 SVGAGI. The CDR3 DNA follows: TGTGCCAGCAGTTATGGTCCCAGGAATTCACCCCTCCACTTT. Translated: CASSYGPRNSPLHF.

This chain uses TRBV15 with TRBJ2-5; 8 positions match TRBD2. The CDR3 contains 14 residues. V shed 6 bases and J 2 bases; nucleotides not matched to a gene: 5. CDR1 and CDR2 (germline): LNHNV, YYDKDF (reference sequence). The DNA of the CDR3 is TGTGCCACCAGTTCACGCGGGGGGCAAGAGACCCAGTACTTC. Its protein is CATSSRGGQETQYF.

This rearrangement joins TRBV5-6 to TRBJ2-7, with D tentatively TRBD2 (6 bases). CDR1 is SGHDT and CDR2 is YYEEEE in the germline V gene. The CDR3 length is 15 residues. V gave up 4 bases and J gave up 6 bases, with 20 bases separating them. This CDR3 reads CASSKTGTLTGEQYF. CDR3 DNA: TGTGCCAGCAGCAAGACCGGGACTCTGACCGGCGAGCAGTACTTC.